These 12 T cell receptor beta chains were sequenced from one sample in a study of blood T cell repertoires in COVID-19. Method: immunoSEQ multiplex PCR; TCRdb's copy keeps in-frame clones and lacks some. The sample carries 250,000 to 300,000 clones, around 83% recorded once. What was sequenced was PBMCs or T cells enriched from blood (not recorded which). The receptor source for this set is a man in his forties or fifties who had been exposed to COVID-19.

This chain uses TRBV7-8 with TRBJ1-6; unclear D gene. The CDR3 is 11 amino acids. Per the germline V gene, CDR1 is SGHVS and CDR2 is FQNEAQ. V lost 9 bases and J lost 7, with 7 bases in between. The CDR3 reads CASSRNSPLHF. DNA of the CDR3: TGTGCCAGTTCGAGGAATTCACCCCTCCACTTT.

The chain joins TRBV5-1 to TRBJ1-4; D perhaps matches TRBD1 (5 bases). Germline loops: CDR1 SGHRS, CDR2 YFSETQ. The V gene lost 4 bases and the J gene lost 5 bases, with 12 bases spanning the gap. The CDR3 loop spans 14 amino acids. CDR3 nucleotides: TGCGCCAGCAGCCCGGGACGGGAGAATGAAAAACTGTTTTTT. Protein product: CASSPGRENEKLFF.

About this clone: The same CDR3 is also encoded by other DNA sequences in this sample. The V and J genes are TRBV6-5 and TRBJ1-2; TRBD1 matches 7 bases. The CDR3 covers 14 residues. Germline V gene lookup returns CDR1 MNHEY and CDR2 SVGAGI. J lost 2 bases, V lost 6 bases, and 6 bases had no gene match. The chain's CDR3 is CASRRTGANYGYTF. CDR3 sequence (DNA): TGTGCCAGCAGGAGGACAGGAGCCAACTATGGCTACACCTTC.

This clone was detected only a few times. This chain links TRBV13 with TRBJ2-7; 9 bases map to TRBD1. Germline values: CDR1 PRHDT, CDR2 FYEKMQ (reference sequence). After removal of 5 bases from V and 2 bases from J, the junction contained 4 bases not matched to a gene. This CDR3 is 14 amino acids long. The CDR3 DNA follows: TGTGCCAGCAGCCTCAGACAGGGGGCCTACGAGCAGTACTTC. Protein: CASSLRQGAYEQYF.

The V gene is TRBV5-6, the J gene TRBJ2-3; 10 bases agree with TRBD2. This CDR3 spans 15 amino acids. Unmatched junction bases numbered 7, after V lost 3 bases and J lost 6 bases. The germline V gene has CDR1 SGHDT and CDR2 YYEEEE. CDR3 sequence: CASSSLAGEVDTQYF. For the CDR3, the DNA is TGTGCCAGCAGCTCGCTAGCGGGAGAAGTGGATACGCAGTATTTT.

The CDR3 loop is CASSQESGTGELFF. For the CDR3, the DNA is TGTGCCAGCAGCCAAGAATCCGGGACCGGGGAGCTGTTTTTT. The chain recombines TRBV14 with TRBJ2-2, with no clear D. CDR3 length: 14 residues. Looked up from germline, CDR1 is SGHDN and CDR2 is FVKESK. V dropped 0 bases and J dropped 5 bases, with 7 bases sitting between them.

This clone was seen more than once but under ten times. The chain has TRBV7-9 and TRBJ1-3, with D uncertain. CDR1 and CDR2 (germline): SEHNR, FQNEAQ (reference sequence). V shed 0 bases and J shed 4 bases, with 16 bases lying between them. The CDR3 spans 17 residues. DNA for the CDR3: TGTGCCAGCAGCTTAGCTCTAGGTGCTGGGTTCGGAAACACCATATATTTT. This encodes CASSLALGAGFGNTIYF. Together with reference TRBV7-9 and TRBJ1-3, the CDR3 gives the full variable domain: DTGVSQNPRHKITKRGQNVTFRCDPISEHNRLYWYRQTLGQGPEFLTYFQNEAQLEKSRLLSDRFSAERPKGSFSTLEIQRTEQGDSAMYLCASSLALGAGFGNTIYFGEGSWLTVV.

The chain carries TRBV7-2 and TRBJ2-5; TRBD2 agrees at 10 bases. CDR1 and CDR2 (germline): SGHTA, FQGNSA. The V and J ends lost 7 bases and 5 bases, in that order; junction bases with no gene match: 13. The CDR3 has 16 amino acids. The CDR3 DNA sequence: TGTGCCAGCAAGCCAGGTCTAGCGGGAGACTGGGAGACCCAGTACTTC. Translating gives CASKPGLAGDWETQYF. The variable domain in full, with the rest retrieved from reference TRBV7-2 and TRBJ2-5, is GAGVSQSPSNKVTEKGKDVELRCDPISGHTALYWYRQSLGQGLEFLIYFQGNSAPDKSGLPSDRFSAERTGGSVSTLTIQRTQQEDSAVYLCASKPGLAGDWETQYFGPGTRLLVL.

The chain couples TRBV11-3 to TRBJ2-1, with TRBD2 identical over 7 bases. Losses at the gene ends were 3 bases for V and 7 bases for J; bases not matched to a gene: 6. Germline V gene sequence: CDR1 SGHNT, CDR2 YENEEA. The CDR3 consists of 14 residues. CDR3 DNA sequence: TGTGCCAGCAGCTTCGGCGGGAGCAGGAATGAGCAGTTCTTC. Translating it yields CASSFGGSRNEQFF. Variable domain in full (rest from reference TRBV11-3 and TRBJ2-1): EAGVVQSPRYKIIEKKQPVAFWCNPISGHNTLYWYLQNLGQGPELLIRYENEEAVDDSQLPKDRFSAERLKGVDSTLKIQPAELGDSAVYLCASSFGGSRNEQFFGPGTRLTVL.

CDR3 amino acids: CASDDRTFGGYTF. CDR3 sequence (DNA): TGTGCCAGTGACGACAGGACGTTCGGGGGCTACACCTTC. This sequence joins TRBV19 and TRBJ1-2; D possibly corresponds to TRBD1 (6 bases). This CDR3 spans 13 amino acids. V lost 8 bases and J lost 8, with 18 bases in between. Germline loops: CDR1 LNHDA, CDR2 SQIVND (reference sequence). Drawing the rest from reference TRBV19 and TRBJ1-2, the complete variable domain is DGGITQSPKYLFRKEGQNVTLSCEQNLNHDAMYWYRQDPGQGLRLIYYSQIVNDFQKGDIAEGYSVSREKKESFPLTVTSAQKNPTAFYLCASDDRTFGGYTFGSGTRLTVV.

This clone showed up just a few times. The J gene is TRBJ2-3, the V gene TRBV18; D perhaps matches TRBD2 (6 bases). The germline V gene encodes CDR1 KGHSH and CDR2 LQKENI. With 6 bases removed from V and 1 base from J, the gap between germline ends came to 8 bases. The CDR3 runs 13 residues. The CDR3 region is CASSGGGTDTQYF. The CDR3, as DNA: TGTGCCAGCTCCGGGGGTGGCACAGATACGCAGTATTTT.

This clone was seen repeatedly, ten times or more. The chain uses TRBV15 and TRBJ2-3, with unresolved D. CDR1 is LNHNV and CDR2 is YYDKDF in the germline V gene (reference sequence). The CDR3 length is 13 residues. The V gene lost 8 bases and the J gene lost 3 bases, with 12 bases spanning the gap. CDR3 amino acids: CATRLVATDTQYF. The CDR3 DNA sequence: TGTGCCACCCGTCTTGTGGCAACAGATACGCAGTATTTT.